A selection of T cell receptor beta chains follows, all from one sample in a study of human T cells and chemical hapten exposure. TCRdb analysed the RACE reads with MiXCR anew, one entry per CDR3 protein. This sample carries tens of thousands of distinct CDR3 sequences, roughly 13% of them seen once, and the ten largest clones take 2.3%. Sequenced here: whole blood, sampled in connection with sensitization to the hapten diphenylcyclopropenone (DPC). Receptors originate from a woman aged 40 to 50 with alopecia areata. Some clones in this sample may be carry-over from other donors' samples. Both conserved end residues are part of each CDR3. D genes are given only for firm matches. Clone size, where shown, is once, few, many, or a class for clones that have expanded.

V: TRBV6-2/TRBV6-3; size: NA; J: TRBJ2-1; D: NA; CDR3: CASRGAPRKWFF; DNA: TGTGCCAGCAGGGGTGCTCCGCGAAAGTGGTTCTTC
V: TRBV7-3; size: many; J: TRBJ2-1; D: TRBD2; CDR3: CASSATSGRYSSYNEQFF; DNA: TGTGCCAGCAGCGCGACTAGCGGGAGGTATAGCTCCTACAATGAGCAGTTCTTC
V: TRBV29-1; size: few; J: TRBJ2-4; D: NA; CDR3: CSVELQGNIQYF; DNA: TGCAGCGTTGAATTACAGGGAAACATTCAGTACTTC
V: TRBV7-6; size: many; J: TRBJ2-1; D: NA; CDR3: CASSLGSPENEQFF; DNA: TGTGCCAGCAGCTTAGGGTCCCCGGAGAATGAGCAGTTCTTC
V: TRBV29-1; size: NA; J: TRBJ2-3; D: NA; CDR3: CSVVPLGQTRQYF; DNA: TGCAGCGTTGTACCCCTAGGACAGACTAGGCAGTATTTT
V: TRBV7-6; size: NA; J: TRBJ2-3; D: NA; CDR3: CASSLASNTDTQYF; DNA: TGTGCCAGCAGCTTAGCCTCAAACACAGATACGCAGTATTTT
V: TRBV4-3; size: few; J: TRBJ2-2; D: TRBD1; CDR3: CASSQETGVTGELFF; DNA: TGCGCCAGCAGCCAAGAAACAGGGGTTACCGGGGAGCTGTTTTTT
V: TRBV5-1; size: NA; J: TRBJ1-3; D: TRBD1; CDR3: CASSLDSGTATGNTIYF; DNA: TGCGCCAGCAGCTTGGATTCTGGGACAGCTACTGGAAACACCATATATTTT
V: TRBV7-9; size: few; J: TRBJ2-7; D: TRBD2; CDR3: CASSLVSGRGTYEQYF; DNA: TGTGCCAGCAGCTTAGTAAGCGGGAGGGGTACCTACGAGCAGTACTTC
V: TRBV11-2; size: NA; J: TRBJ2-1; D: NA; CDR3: CASSLGGGAYNEQFF; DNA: TGTGCCAGCAGCTTAGGGGGCGGGGCCTACAATGAGCAGTTCTTC
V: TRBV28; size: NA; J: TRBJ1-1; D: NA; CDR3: CAGSSGGADNTEAFF; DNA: TGTGCCGGGTCCTCCGGCGGGGCAGACAACACTGAAGCTTTCTTT
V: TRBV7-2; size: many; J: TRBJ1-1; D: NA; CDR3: CASSFTDSLEAFF; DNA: TGTGCCAGCAGCTTCACTGACAGCCTTGAAGCTTTCTTT